The rows below give T cell receptor beta chains drawn from one sample of a study of blood T cell repertoires in COVID-19. The repertoire was sequenced with immunoSEQ multiplex PCR; TCRdb's copy has only in-frame clones and lacks some. The sample records roughly 76,000 clones, around 74% being singletons. The specimen sequenced was peripheral blood. All receptors come from a man in his 70s with acute or convalescent COVID-19. Each CDR3 is given with its conserved first and last residue. A D gene is named only where the DNA matches it firmly. Only some rows state a clone size, as once, few, many or a class for expanded clones.

TRBV27	TRBD1	.	TRBJ2-5	CASSLNRAGTGFETQYF	TGTGCCAGCAGTTTGAACCGTGCCGGGACAGGGTTTGAGACCCAGTACTTC
TRBV7-7	.	.	TRBJ2-1	CASSLGGSKHNEQFF	TGTGCTAGCAGCTTAGGCGGATCAAAGCACAATGAGCAGTTCTTC
TRBV20-1	.	.	TRBJ1-1	CSAVWREAFF	TGCAGTGCGGTTTGGCGGGAGGCTTTCTTT
TRBV28	.	few	TRBJ2-7	CASSSPPGDHDEQYF	TGTGCCAGCAGTTCCCCTCCAGGGGATCACGACGAGCAGTACTTC
TRBV2	.	.	TRBJ2-1	CASSDLSWEGGYNEQFF	TGTGCCAGCAGTGATTTGTCGTGGGAAGGGGGTTACAATGAGCAGTTCTTC
TRBV9	TRBD1	.	TRBJ2-7	CASSGSQGRNSYEQYF	TGTGCCAGCAGCGGCTCACAGGGGCGAAACTCCTACGAGCAGTACTTC
TRBV18	.	few	TRBJ2-7	CASSPRTREQYF	TGTGCCAGCTCACCACGGACACGTGAGCAGTACTTC
TRBV27	.	.	TRBJ2-1	CASSFGWAQFF	TGTGCCAGCAGTTTTGGTTGGGCCCAGTTCTTC
TRBV18	.	.	TRBJ2-3	CASSPSRAGPSTDTQYF	TGTGCCAGCTCACCATCGAGGGCGGGTCCCAGCACAGATACGCAGTATTTT
TRBV3-1/TRBV3-2	.	few	TRBJ1-5	CASSPRGSNQPQHF	TGTGCCAGCAGCCCCCGGGGTAGCAATCAGCCCCAGCATTTT
TRBV7-3	TRBD1	.	TRBJ2-5	CASSLNGGTGAETQYF	TGTGCCAGCAGCTTAAATGGGGGGACAGGGGCAGAGACCCAGTACTTC
TRBV18	TRBD1	few	TRBJ1-3	CASSPRDSSGNTIYF	TGTGCCAGCTCACCACGGGACAGCTCTGGAAACACCATATATTTT
TRBV5-1	.	.	TRBJ2-7	CASSLVQAEDEQYF	TGCGCCAGCAGCTTGGTGCAGGCCGAAGACGAGCAGTACTTC
TRBV5-1	TRBD1	.	TRBJ2-2	CASQTGLNTGELFF	TGCGCCAGCCAGACAGGGCTAAACACCGGGGAGCTGTTTTTT
TRBV19	TRBD1	.	TRBJ2-5	CASTETGANGWQETQYF	TGTGCCAGTACCGAGACAGGGGCCAACGGGTGGCAAGAGACCCAGTACTTC
TRBV24-1	.	once	TRBJ1-1	CATSDSVGQAEAFF	TGTGCCACCAGTGATAGTGTGGGGCAGGCTGAAGCTTTCTTT
TRBV3-1/TRBV3-2	.	.	TRBJ1-1	CASSQERGGTEAFF	TGTGCCAGCAGCCAAGAAAGGGGTGGCACTGAAGCTTTCTTT
TRBV24-1	TRBD2	.	TRBJ2-7	CATSDGDYDEQYF	TGTGCCACCAGTGATGGGGACTACGACGAGCAGTACTTC
TRBV7-6	TRBD2	few	TRBJ2-2	CASSLEASGRFIAGELFF	TGTGCCAGCAGCTTAGAAGCTAGCGGGAGGTTCATCGCCGGGGAGCTGTTTTTT
TRBV6-1	.	.	TRBJ2-2	CASSEALRGVTGELFF	TGTGCCAGCAGTGAAGCGCTCAGGGGGGTGACCGGGGAGCTGTTTTTT
TRBV5-1	TRBD1	.	TRBJ1-4	CASSFRDSATGEKLFF	TGCGCCAGCAGCTTCCGGGACAGTGCAACTGGAGAAAAACTGTTTTTT
TRBV11-2	TRBD2	.	TRBJ2-7	CASSLDPSGSSWEQYF	TGTGCCAGCAGCTTAGACCCTAGCGGGAGCTCCTGGGAGCAGTACTTC
TRBV10-2	TRBD1	.	TRBJ2-1	CASTGQGNNEQFF	TGCGCCAGCACCGGACAGGGGAACAATGAGCAGTTCTTC
TRBV3-1/TRBV3-2	.	.	TRBJ2-1	CASSQDTDLAYNEQFF	TGTGCCAGCAGCCAAGATACGGACTTAGCCTACAATGAGCAGTTCTTC
TRBV6-5	.	.	TRBJ1-1	CASRPTASNTEAFF	TGTGCCAGCAGACCGACAGCTTCGAACACTGAAGCTTTCTTT
TRBV7-2	TRBD1	few	TRBJ1-1	CASSRGRGFEAFF	TGTGCCAGCAGTCGGGGCAGGGGGTTTGAAGCTTTCTTT
TRBV27	.	.	TRBJ1-5	CASSLVQGGNQPQHF	TGTGCCAGCAGTTTAGTCCAGGGCGGCAATCAGCCCCAGCATTTT
TRBV28	TRBD1	few	TRBJ1-2	CASSSGQATGYTF	TGTGCCAGCAGTTCAGGACAGGCAACGGGCTACACCTTC
TRBV28	TRBD1	.	TRBJ1-2	CASSSPRGTVYGYTF	TGTGCCAGCAGTTCACCCCGAGGGACAGTCTATGGCTACACCTTC
TRBV9	.	few	TRBJ1-1	CASSVAPQGTEAFF	TGTGCCAGCAGCGTAGCGCCCCAGGGCACTGAAGCTTTCTTT
TRBV27	TRBD1	.	TRBJ1-3	CASSQGQGVDGNTIYF	TGTGCCAGCAGTCAAGGACAGGGGGTGGATGGAAACACCATATATTTT
TRBV12-5	TRBD1	.	TRBJ1-1	CASGLGRGLGGTEAFF	TGTGCTAGTGGTTTGGGCAGGGGGCTTGGTGGGACTGAAGCTTTCTTT
TRBV19	.	.	TRBJ1-1	CASSIRGGNTEAFF	TGTGCCAGTAGTATCCGCGGAGGCAACACTGAAGCTTTCTTT
TRBV28	.	once	TRBJ1-1	CASSLWQQGGTEAFF	TGTGCCAGCAGTTTATGGCAACAGGGAGGGACTGAAGCTTTCTTT
TRBV7-3	.	once	TRBJ2-2	CASSLGHNTGELFF	TGTGCCAGCAGCCTGGGACACAACACCGGGGAGCTGTTTTTT
TRBV29-1	.	once	TRBJ1-1	CSVVQINTEAFF	TGCAGCGTTGTACAGATTAACACTGAAGCTTTCTTT
TRBV3-1/TRBV3-2	TRBD1	.	TRBJ2-7	CASSPRNRGTYEQYF	TGTGCCAGCAGCCCGCGGAACAGGGGAACCTACGAGCAGTACTTC
TRBV2	TRBD1	.	TRBJ1-3	CASSSDRAGGNTIYF	TGTGCCAGCAGTTCGGACAGGGCGGGGGGAAACACCATATATTTT
TRBV4-1	TRBD2	few	TRBJ2-5	CASSQRIAGGAGTQYF	TGCGCCAGCAGCCAACGGATAGCGGGAGGGGCCGGGACCCAGTACTTC
TRBV10-3	.	.	TRBJ1-6	CASGTGLRSPLHF	TGTGCCTCAGGTACAGGGCTGCGGTCACCCCTCCACTTT
TRBV29-1	TRBD2	once	TRBJ2-7	CSVLTSGRPFEQYF	TGCAGCGTGCTGACTAGCGGGAGGCCATTCGAGCAGTACTTC
TRBV19	.	.	TRBJ1-1	CASSWTVDSEAFF	TGTGCCAGTAGCTGGACAGTGGACTCTGAAGCTTTCTTT
TRBV2	.	.	TRBJ1-5	CASKDTNQPQHF	TGTGCCAGCAAGGACACTAATCAGCCCCAGCATTTT
TRBV5-8	TRBD1	.	TRBJ2-3	CANDRGSTDTQYF	TGTGCCAACGACAGGGGAAGCACAGATACGCAGTATTTT
TRBV6-5	.	.	TRBJ1-5	CASSYQYNQPQHF	TGTGCCAGCAGTTACCAGTACAATCAGCCCCAGCATTTT
TRBV19	.	.	TRBJ2-1	CASSSLQGSYNEQFF	TGTGCCAGTAGTTCCCTCCAGGGCAGCTACAATGAGCAGTTCTTC
TRBV6-4	.	.	TRBJ2-7	CASSDSGRPTFYEQYF	TGTGCCAGCAGTGACTCGGGCAGGCCAACGTTCTACGAGCAGTACTTC
TRBV2	.	.	TRBJ1-1	CASSDGRGGLAAFF	TGTGCCAGCAGTGATGGGCGGGGGGGGCTTGCGGCTTTCTTT
TRBV19	.	.	TRBJ1-5	CASSIEQGRNQPQHF	TGTGCCAGTAGTATAGAGCAGGGGCGGAATCAGCCCCAGCATTTT
TRBV19	TRBD1	.	TRBJ1-6	CASSMFSPGQGVFSPLHF	TGTGCCAGTAGTATGTTCTCCCCGGGACAGGGAGTCTTCTCACCCCTCCACTTT
TRBV6-1	TRBD1	.	TRBJ2-1	CASSEYGDRFYNEQFF	TGTGCCAGCAGTGAATACGGGGACAGATTCTACAATGAGCAGTTCTTC
TRBV7-3	TRBD2	.	TRBJ2-1	CASSLGGRTSGPNEQFF	TGTGCCAGCAGCCTCGGGGGTAGGACTAGCGGACCGAATGAGCAGTTCTTC
TRBV2	.	few	TRBJ2-7	CASSETAEQYF	TGTGCCAGCAGTGAGACAGCGGAGCAGTACTTC
TRBV2	TRBD2	.	TRBJ2-3	CASRSGLATTDTQYF	TGTGCCAGCAGATCAGGACTAGCGACCACAGATACGCAGTATTTT